This T cell receptor (beta chain) was recovered during a study of shared clonotypes between healthy human individuals. Study in general: Each donor's CD8 memory used one plate, CD8 naive two, each CD4 subset three.

CDR3 length equals 12 residues. The V end was cut by 5 bases, the J end by 8 bases, with 10 bases between. Per germline, CDR1 SGHTA and CDR2 FQGTGA. TCRdb's copy holds only in-frame clones and misses some; the assay was immunoSEQ multiplex PCR. The data contain approximately 1.9 million clones, 93% of them singletons. Selected positively for CCR7 and CD45RO-negative, naive CD8 cells excluded terminally differentiated effector memory CD45RA+ cells. Every contributor of samples was a Caucasian grown-up residing in Nashville, Tennessee. Regarding this clone: What it binds is unknown.

The study, taken as a whole, reports: Compared with clonotypes that all four donors shared, non-shared clonotypes had lower generation probabilities. Sampling involved blood alone; tissue repertoires likely differ.

Sequencing input: naive CD8+ T cells from PBMCs. The sequence was collected from a man aged 18 to 29 in good health. Some clones in this sample may be carry-over from other donors' samples. The J gene is TRBJ2-1, the V gene TRBV7-3; D unresolved. Here the CDR3 DNA reads TGTGCCAGCAGCACCAACCGCCATGAGCAGTTCTTC. This sequence encodes CASSTNRHEQFF.